These 10 T cell receptor beta chains came from one sample sequenced in a study of blood T cell repertoires in COVID-19. Here immunoSEQ multiplex PCR was the method, and the copy in TCRdb shows in-frame clones only, minus some. The sample has tens of thousands of clones; about 81% are singletons. Sequencing input: peripheral blood. The receptor source for this set is a human donor in a cohort sampled during active COVID-19.

The CDR3 DNA reads TGTGCCAGCTCACCAAGAAGCGGGGAGAGGTACGAGCAGTACTTC. Translated: CASSPRSGERYEQYF. The genes are TRBV18 and TRBJ2-7; the match to TRBD2 covers 7 bases. The CDR3 runs to 15 residues. Germline assignment: CDR1 KGHSH and CDR2 LQKENI. V shed 2 bases and J 4 bases; nucleotides not matched to a gene: 8.

The gene calls are TRBV12-3 or TRBV12-4 and TRBJ1-2, with D possibly TRBD1 on 5 matching bases. The CDR3 extends over 12 amino acids. Trimming pared 6 bases from V and 7 bases from J, leaving 12 bases between. CDR3 sequence (DNA): TGTGCCAGCAGCCCAGGGAATATTGGCTACACCTTC. Translated, it gives CASSPGNIGYTF.

V and J are TRBV6-5 and TRBJ2-7; D unclear. Germline V lookup: CDR1 MNHEY, CDR2 SVGAGI. Between the trimmed V and J ends, which lost 6 bases and 0 bases, there was a span of 9 bases. The CDR3 has 13 residues. CDR3 sequence reads: CASSLQSSYEQYF. In DNA, the CDR3 is TGTGCCAGCAGCCTACAGAGCTCCTACGAGCAGTACTTC.

The chain recombines TRBV19 with TRBJ2-5, with a possible D match to TRBD2 (6 bases). The length of the CDR3 is 14 residues. V was trimmed by 3 bases and J by 4 bases, leaving 12 bases between them. Per germline, CDR1 LNHDA and CDR2 SQIVND (reference sequence). CDR3 DNA sequence: TGTGCCAGTAGTATCCTCGGGAGCTCAGAGACCCAGTACTTC. Its protein product is CASSILGSSETQYF.

The chain combines TRBV6-2 or TRBV6-3 with TRBJ1-5, with TRBD1 as a possible D gene (5 bases). This CDR3 is 14 amino acids long. V lost 1 base and J 7 bases, leaving 11 bases between the germline ends. Germline V lookup: CDR1 MNHEY, CDR2 SVGEGT. The CDR3: CASSYFQGGQPQHF. The CDR3 region has the DNA TGTGCCAGCAGTTACTTCCAGGGAGGACAGCCCCAGCATTTT.

A single count supports this clone. The chain uses TRBV25-1 and TRBJ1-1; 7 nucleotides align to TRBD1. V dropped 3 bases and J dropped 5; count of bases not matched to a gene: 6. The length of the CDR3 is 14 residues. Germline CDR1 MGHDK, CDR2 SYGVNS. CDR3 nucleotides: TGTGCCAGCAGTGACTCAGGGGGAAGAACTGAAGCTTTCTTT. Translated, it gives CASSDSGGRTEAFF.

CDR3 coding DNA: TGTGCCAGCAGTTACCGAGGAACCTCGAACACTGAAGCTTTCTTT. Amino acid sequence: CASSYRGTSNTEAFF. The chain combines TRBV6-5 with TRBJ1-1, with D unclear. There are 15 residues in the CDR3. CDR1 is MNHEY and CDR2 is SVGAGI in the germline V gene. Trimming took off 2 bases at V and 1 base at J, with 11 bases between the two ends.

On this clone: This specimen includes other DNA sequences encoding the same CDR3. V is TRBV9 and J is TRBJ2-3; 8 bases agree with TRBD2. The V gene end was trimmed by 3 bases and the J gene end by 1 base; junction bases not matched to a gene: 1. The CDR3 has 14 amino acids. CDR1 is SGDLS and CDR2 is YYNGEE in the germline V gene. CDR3 DNA: TGTGCCAGCAGCGGTAGCGGGGGCACAGATACGCAGTATTTT. It encodes CASSGSGGTDTQYF.

The chain couples TRBV19 to TRBJ1-1, with 7 bases fitting TRBD1. This CDR3 is built from 14 residues. Unmatched junction bases numbered 4, after V lost 6 bases and J lost 0 bases. Germline loops: CDR1 LNHDA, CDR2 SQIVND (reference sequence). The CDR3 bases are TGTGCCAGTAGCACAGGGGTTGTGAACACTGAAGCTTTCTTT. It is translated as CASSTGVVNTEAFF.

The genes are TRBV4-3 and TRBJ2-5, with D hard to call. CDR1 is LGHNA and CDR2 is YSLEER in the germline V gene. V lost 1 base and J 2 bases, leaving 11 bases between the germline ends. CDR3 length: 15 residues. The CDR3 DNA is TGCGCCAGCAGCCAAGGAAGCCGAGCTCAAGAGACCCAGTACTTC. The encoded protein is CASSQGSRAQETQYF.